A selection of T cell receptor beta chains follows, all from one sample in a study of blood T cell repertoires in COVID-19. Here immunoSEQ multiplex PCR was the method, and the copy in TCRdb shows in-frame clones only, minus some. The sample consists of just under 350,000 clones, around 80% of them appearing once. Sequences were obtained from peripheral blood. These receptors were obtained from a man aged 25 to 45 with active or convalescent COVID-19. Both conserved end residues are part of each CDR3. D genes are given only for firm matches. Clone size is not always given. Where it is, it says once, few, many or a class for expanded clones.

j_call: TRBJ2-1; clone_size: -; d_call: TRBD1; v_call: TRBV30; cdr3_nt: TGTGCCTGGTCCCGGGACAGGAGTGAGCAGTTCTTC; cdr3_aa: CAWSRDRSEQFF
j_call: TRBJ1-2; clone_size: -; d_call: -; v_call: TRBV5-1; cdr3_nt: TGCGCCAGCAGCTTGGTGGCCAGGCCTAACTATGGCTACACCTTC; cdr3_aa: CASSLVARPNYGYTF
j_call: TRBJ2-5; clone_size: -; d_call: TRBD2; v_call: TRBV3-1/TRBV3-2; cdr3_nt: TGTGCCAGCAGCCAAAGGACTAGCGGTTACCAAGAGACCCAGTACTTC; cdr3_aa: CASSQRTSGYQETQYF
j_call: TRBJ1-2; clone_size: -; d_call: -; v_call: TRBV18; cdr3_nt: TGTGCCAGCTCACCCTCTGGGCAGGGAAATGGCTACACCTTC; cdr3_aa: CASSPSGQGNGYTF
j_call: TRBJ1-1; clone_size: -; d_call: -; v_call: TRBV27; cdr3_nt: TGTGCCAGCAGTCTACGCTGGAGGTTTCGGAACACTGAAGCTTTCTTT; cdr3_aa: CASSLRWRFRNTEAFF
j_call: TRBJ2-1; clone_size: -; d_call: -; v_call: TRBV4-1; cdr3_nt: TGCGCCAGCACCCAAGTTCTTGGCGGGGTACACAATGAGCAGTTCTTC; cdr3_aa: CASTQVLGGVHNEQFF
j_call: TRBJ2-5; clone_size: -; d_call: -; v_call: TRBV24-1; cdr3_nt: TGTGCCACCAGTGACCGACGGGTCCAAGAGACCCAGTACTTC; cdr3_aa: CATSDRRVQETQYF
j_call: TRBJ2-2; clone_size: -; d_call: -; v_call: TRBV10-3; cdr3_nt: TGTGCCATCAGGCTATCTTTAGAAGGGGAGCTGTTTTTT; cdr3_aa: CAIRLSLEGELFF
j_call: TRBJ2-3; clone_size: -; d_call: -; v_call: TRBV4-3; cdr3_nt: TGCGCCAGCAGCCAGGCATGGAGGGACCCTTTCACAGATACGCAGTATTTT; cdr3_aa: CASSQAWRDPFTDTQYF
j_call: TRBJ1-1; clone_size: -; d_call: -; v_call: TRBV19; cdr3_nt: TGTGCCAGTAGTAGGGGGAGGTCGGGCACTGAAGCTTTCTTT; cdr3_aa: CASSRGRSGTEAFF
j_call: TRBJ1-1; clone_size: few; d_call: -; v_call: TRBV10-3; cdr3_nt: TGTGCCATCAGGGACAAGAACACTGAAGCTTTCTTT; cdr3_aa: CAIRDKNTEAFF
j_call: TRBJ1-2; clone_size: few; d_call: -; v_call: TRBV2; cdr3_nt: TGTGCCAGCTCCAACCGGGGGGGAGCTAACTATGGCTACACCTTC; cdr3_aa: CASSNRGGANYGYTF
j_call: TRBJ2-3; clone_size: once; d_call: TRBD2; v_call: TRBV5-1; cdr3_nt: TGCGCCAGCAGCTTGAGACTAGCGGGATCAACCACCCCAGATACGCAGTATTTT; cdr3_aa: CASSLRLAGSTTPDTQYF
j_call: TRBJ1-6; clone_size: few; d_call: -; v_call: TRBV7-2; cdr3_nt: TGTGCCAGCAGCTTAGAACAGGGCCCACCCCTCCACTTT; cdr3_aa: CASSLEQGPPLHF
j_call: TRBJ1-4; clone_size: few; d_call: -; v_call: TRBV2; cdr3_nt: TGTGCCAGCAGTGAACCCCCCGCCGGTAAAGAAAAACTGTTTTTT; cdr3_aa: CASSEPPAGKEKLFF
j_call: TRBJ2-5; clone_size: -; d_call: -; v_call: TRBV24-1; cdr3_nt: TGTGCCACAAGGGGGTTAACGGAGACCCAGTACTTC; cdr3_aa: CATRGLTETQYF
j_call: TRBJ2-1; clone_size: -; d_call: -; v_call: TRBV12-2; cdr3_nt: TGTGCAAGTCGCCCCCTGGTCCGGGATGAACATCCCTCCTTGCTCTCCTACAATGAGCAGTTCTTC; cdr3_aa: CASRPLVRDEHPSLLSYNEQFF
j_call: TRBJ1-2; clone_size: -; d_call: -; v_call: TRBV6-5; cdr3_nt: TGTGCCAGCAGTTACGCAGGGTTTAACTATGGCTACACCTTC; cdr3_aa: CASSYAGFNYGYTF
j_call: TRBJ2-3; clone_size: once; d_call: TRBD2; v_call: TRBV3-1/TRBV3-2; cdr3_nt: TGTGCCAGCAGCCAATTATCGGGACTAGCGGCAGATACGCAGTATTTT; cdr3_aa: CASSQLSGLAADTQYF
j_call: TRBJ1-6; clone_size: -; d_call: -; v_call: TRBV19; cdr3_nt: TGTGCCAGTAGTATTTTCGGAGGATCCTTTTGGTCACCCCTCCACTTT; cdr3_aa: CASSIFGGSFWSPLHF
j_call: TRBJ1-2; clone_size: -; d_call: -; v_call: TRBV2; cdr3_nt: TGTGCCAGCAGAGAGGCCGGCCGCTCAGGCTATGGTGGGGGCAACTATGGCTACACCTTC; cdr3_aa: CASREAGRSGYGGGNYGYTF
j_call: TRBJ2-3; clone_size: many; d_call: TRBD2; v_call: TRBV7-2; cdr3_nt: TGTGCCAGCAGCTTAGCGGGGACTAGCGGCGGGGATACGCAGTATTTT; cdr3_aa: CASSLAGTSGGDTQYF
j_call: TRBJ1-2; clone_size: -; d_call: -; v_call: TRBV27; cdr3_nt: TGTGCCAGCAGTATCAGACAGAACTATGGCTACACCTTC; cdr3_aa: CASSIRQNYGYTF
j_call: TRBJ1-1; clone_size: -; d_call: TRBD1; v_call: TRBV30; cdr3_nt: TGTGCCTGGAGTGTCGGCAGGGGGCGGTGGGAAGCTTTCTTT; cdr3_aa: CAWSVGRGRWEAFF
j_call: TRBJ2-7; clone_size: few; d_call: -; v_call: TRBV7-8; cdr3_nt: TGTGCCAGCAGCTTAGGGTCGGGAGTAGTCTACGAGCAGTACTTC; cdr3_aa: CASSLGSGVVYEQYF
j_call: TRBJ1-5; clone_size: -; d_call: -; v_call: TRBV6-4; cdr3_nt: TGTGCCAGCAGTGCCACCACGCGGGAGGGCCCCGGGAGCAATCAGCCCCAGCATTTT; cdr3_aa: CASSATTREGPGSNQPQHF
j_call: TRBJ1-2; clone_size: -; d_call: -; v_call: TRBV7-9; cdr3_nt: TGTGCCAGCAGCTTGGGGGGTGATGGCTACACCTTC; cdr3_aa: CASSLGGDGYTF
j_call: TRBJ2-7; clone_size: -; d_call: -; v_call: TRBV6-2/TRBV6-3; cdr3_nt: TGTGCCAGCAGTTGGGGCAGCCTCTCCTACGAGCAGTACTTC; cdr3_aa: CASSWGSLSYEQYF
j_call: TRBJ1-4; clone_size: -; d_call: TRBD1; v_call: TRBV30; cdr3_nt: TGTGCCTGGAGGAGGGGGCTGCGGAATGAAAAACTGTTTTTT; cdr3_aa: CAWRRGLRNEKLFF
j_call: TRBJ1-5; clone_size: -; d_call: TRBD1; v_call: TRBV30; cdr3_nt: TGTGCCTGTGACAGGGGGAATCAGCCCCAGCATTTT; cdr3_aa: CACDRGNQPQHF
j_call: TRBJ2-7; clone_size: -; d_call: -; v_call: TRBV6-5; cdr3_nt: TGTGCCAGCAGTTACACAGTGAGCTCCTACGAGCAGTACTTC; cdr3_aa: CASSYTVSSYEQYF
j_call: TRBJ2-2; clone_size: few; d_call: -; v_call: TRBV7-8; cdr3_nt: TGTGCCAGCAGCTACGGGGCGAACACCGGGGAGCTGTTTTTT; cdr3_aa: CASSYGANTGELFF